This T cell receptor (beta chain) was observed in a study of blood T cell repertoires in COVID-19. Study-level background: PBMCs, B-cell-depleted T cells, or T cells provided the cDNA or gDNA that made up the material.

Recruitment covered about 25 US areas and drew participants whose ages spanned roughly 18 to 100 years. Membership in each cohort depended on participant-reported clinical history. The germline CDR1 and CDR2 sequences are MNHEY and SVGAGI. The CDR3 has 16 amino acids. Germline trimming cut 0 bases from V and 2 bases from J; bases unmatched to any gene: 6. Assay used: immunoSEQ multiplex PCR; TCRdb lists only in-frame clones, some missing. Among around 250,000 clones listed, around nine tenths were seen once. This clone was recorded at least ten times. Sequenced sample: PBMCs or T cells enriched from blood (not recorded which). The sequence derives from a woman in her fifties or sixties who had recovered from COVID-19. This rearrangement joins TRBV6-5 to TRBJ1-1, with TRBD1 matching over 7 bases. The CDR3 protein is CASSYSNRGLNTEAFF. The CDR3 DNA reads as TGTGCCAGCAGTTACTCGAACAGGGGACTCAACACTGAAGCTTTCTTT.